Shown below are 17 T cell receptor beta chains from a single sample sequenced in a study of shared clonotypes between healthy human individuals. Assay used: immunoSEQ multiplex PCR; TCRdb lists only in-frame clones, some missing. This sample carries a few million clones, about 90% of them seen once, and the ten largest clones take approximately 0.41%. Sample: naive CD4+ T cells from PBMCs. The subset is: CD45RA+ positively selected. The origin of the receptors is a man between 18 and 29 years old in good health. Some clones in this sample may be carry-over from other donors' samples.

This clone is a singleton in its sample. The J gene is TRBJ1-2, the V gene TRBV5-1; 7 nucleotides agree with TRBD1. The ends lost 4 bases at V and 3 bases at J; junction bases unmatched: 3. CDR1 is SGHRS, CDR2 YFSETQ, per germline. The CDR3 is 13 residues long. CDR3 coding DNA: TGCGCCAGCAGCGCCCAGGGGGACTATGGCTACACCTTC. Its translation is CASSAQGDYGYTF.

This chain connects TRBV28 to TRBJ2-5, with 8 bases aligning to TRBD2. The CDR3 extends over 15 amino acids. The ends lost 5 bases at V and 5 bases at J; junction bases unmatched: 10. Germline-derived CDR1 and CDR2 are MDHEN and SYDVKM. DNA of the CDR3: TGTGCCAGCAGTCCCAGGACTAGCTTATCGGAGACCCAGTACTTC. Its protein is CASSPRTSLSETQYF.

The V call is TRBV27, the J call TRBJ2-1, with 9 bases that match TRBD1. Looked up from germline, CDR1 is MNHEY and CDR2 is SMNVEV (reference sequence). V lost 7 bases to trimming and J lost 1 base; unmatched junction nucleotides: 2. The CDR3 loop spans 14 amino acids. Here the CDR3 DNA reads TGTGCCAGCACCGGGACAGGGTCCTACAATGAGCAGTTCTTC. It yields the protein CASTGTGSYNEQFF.

The rearrangement joins TRBV19 to TRBJ1-2, with D uncertain. The CDR3 length is 13 residues. Trimming removed 7 bases from V and 4 bases from J, with 13 bases in between. Germline lookup yields CDR1 LNHDA and CDR2 SQIVND (reference sequence). CDR3 amino acids: CASTARQSYGYTF. CDR3 in DNA: TGTGCCAGTACCGCCCGGCAGAGCTATGGCTACACCTTC.

Worth noting for this clone: Other DNA variants within this sample encode the same CDR3. This chain connects TRBV7-2 to TRBJ1-1; the D is unclear. V was trimmed by 3 bases and J by 0 bases, leaving 8 bases between them. The length of the CDR3 is 14 residues. From germline, CDR1 is SGHTA and CDR2 FQGNSA. The CDR3 region has the DNA TGTGCCAGCAGCTTCCGGGTATTGAACACTGAAGCTTTCTTT. Translation: CASSFRVLNTEAFF.

J is TRBJ2-1 and V is TRBV28; 8 bases are a match to TRBD1. CDR1 and CDR2 (germline): MDHEN, SYDVKM. The V and J ends lost 2 bases and 4 bases, in that order; junction bases with no gene match: 4. The CDR3 has 15 amino acids. This CDR3 is CASSLQGAAYNEQFF. CDR3 DNA: TGTGCCAGCAGTTTACAGGGGGCGGCGTACAATGAGCAGTTCTTC.

The rearrangement links TRBV4-2 to TRBJ2-2; no firm D call. V was pared by 4 bases and J by 4 bases, with 13 bases between. CDR1 is LGHNA and CDR2 is YNFKEQ in the germline V gene. The CDR3 loop spans 15 amino acids. Here the CDR3 DNA reads TGTGCCAGCAGCCCCCAACGACTGGGCACCGGGGAGCTGTTTTTT. It is translated as CASSPQRLGTGELFF.

The chain uses TRBV5-1 and TRBJ2-2, with 8 positions matching TRBD1. The V and J ends lost 4 bases and 1 base, in that order; junction bases with no gene match: 9. In germline, CDR1 is SGHRS, CDR2 YFSETQ. The CDR3 covers 17 residues. The CDR3 here is CASSQSSGGGNTGELFF. The CDR3 nucleotides are TGCGCCAGCAGCCAATCTTCAGGGGGCGGGAACACCGGGGAGCTGTTTTTT.

The rearrangement uses TRBV6-5 and TRBJ1-4; 8 positions match TRBD1. Germline V gene sequence: CDR1 MNHEY, CDR2 SVGAGI. The CDR3 spans 14 residues. V lost 5 bases and J lost 8; bases outside the gene matches: 7. CDR3 coding DNA: TGTGCCAGCAGTCCGGACAGGGCCGGCGAAAAACTGTTTTTT. This codes for CASSPDRAGEKLFF.

This clone was seen a handful of times. This chain uses TRBV6-1 with TRBJ2-2; D tentatively fits TRBD1 or TRBD2 (6 bases each). Germline CDR1 is MNHNS and CDR2 is SASEGT. V lost 8 bases and J 5 bases, leaving 18 bases between the germline ends. The CDR3 sequence is 15 residues long. CDR3: CASGRTDRMTGELFF. CDR3 nucleotides: TGTGCCAGCGGGAGGACAGACCGGATGACCGGGGAGCTGTTTTTT.

The rearrangement joins TRBV7-3 to TRBJ2-7; a possible D gene is TRBD1 (7 bases). The CDR3 has 19 residues. V lost 1 base to trimming and J lost 1 base, with 23 bases between them. Germline V gene sequence: CDR1 SGHTA, CDR2 FQGTGA. The CDR3, as DNA: TGTGCCAGCAGCTTAATATCCGTCCCTCCAGGGGGGATGTCCTACGAGCAGTACTTC. This gives the protein CASSLISVPPGGMSYEQYF.

Concerning this clone itself: The limits of the CDR3 on the DNA are not certain, so only TCRdb's listed CDR3 is given. This sequence joins TRBV28 and TRBJ1-6; the DNA was not compared with TRBD1, the D call given in the table. CDR1 and CDR2 (germline): MDHEN, SYDVKM. The CDR3 spans 15 amino acids, including both terminal residues. CDR3 residues: CASSFLAGVISPLHF.

V and J are TRBV5-1 and TRBJ2-5; 9 positions agree with TRBD1. The J segment lost 4 bases and the V segment lost 0 bases, leaving 7 bases of the junction unmatched. This CDR3 has 16 residues. Per germline, CDR1 SGHRS and CDR2 YFSETQ. CDR3 protein: CASSLAGTGRGETQYF. CDR3 DNA: TGCGCCAGCAGCTTGGCCGGGACAGGGAGGGGAGAGACCCAGTACTTC.

This sequence joins TRBV11-3 and TRBJ2-2; no clear D gene. V lost 5 bases to trimming and J lost 4 bases, with 11 bases between them. CDR1 and CDR2 (germline): SGHNT, YENEEA. The CDR3 is 14 amino acids. This chain's CDR3 is CASSRGRVTGELFF. CDR3 nucleotides: TGTGCCAGCAGCCGTGGACGGGTCACCGGGGAGCTGTTTTTT.

This clone was counted only a few times. The V gene is TRBV19, the J gene TRBJ1-2, with D maybe TRBD1 (6 bases). The V end lost 6 bases, the J end lost 9 bases, and 17 bases lay between the germline ends. Germline V CDR1 and CDR2: LNHDA, SQIVND (reference sequence). The CDR3 runs to 13 residues. CDR3 region: CASRPPGGTSYTF. For the CDR3, the DNA is TGTGCCAGTAGGCCACCCGGGGGGACAAGCTACACCTTC. The whole variable domain, remainder taken from reference TRBV19 and TRBJ1-2, is DGGITQSPKYLFRKEGQNVTLSCEQNLNHDAMYWYRQDPGQGLRLIYYSQIVNDFQKGDIAEGYSVSREKKESFPLTVTSAQKNPTAFYLCASRPPGGTSYTFGSGTRLTVV.

CDR3 loop: CASGPPDSQAFF. The DNA of the CDR3 is TGTGCTAGTGGTCCTCCGGACAGCCAAGCTTTCTTT. The genes are TRBV12-5 and TRBJ1-1, with D possibly matching TRBD1 (6 bases). Per germline, CDR1 LGHNT and CDR2 FRNRAP. CDR3 length: 12 residues. The ends were cut back, 5 bases at V and 9 bases at J, with 13 bases in the middle. Full variable domain (remainder filled in from reference TRBV12-5 and TRBJ1-1): DARVTQTPRHKVTEMGQEVTMRCQPILGHNTVFWYRQTMMQGLELLAYFRNRAPLDDSGMPKDRFSAEMPDATLATLKIQPSEPRDSAVYFCASGPPDSQAFFGQGTRLTVV.

The CDR3 loop is CASSRPGTGAYEQYF. In DNA form, the CDR3 reads TGTGCCAGCAGCCGCCCAGGGACAGGGGCGTACGAGCAGTACTTC. The chain employs TRBV7-8 and TRBJ2-7; 10 bases map to TRBD1. CDR3 length: 15 residues. V was clipped by 5 bases and J by 4 bases; unmatched bases: 8. The germline gives CDR1 SGHVS, CDR2 FQNEAQ.